This T cell receptor beta chain was recovered during a study of T cell repertoires in cytomegalovirus infection. This clonotype was seen only a few times. TCRdb redid the calling of the reads with MiXCR, one entry per CDR3 protein. Seen here are some 700,000 distinct CDR3 sequences, roughly 36% observed once, and the top ten hold 2.5% to 3%. The TCR was taken from a human donor in good health (CMV status not recorded). Some clones in this sample may be carry-over from other donors' samples. The source material was PBMCs.

The CDR3 DNA is TGTGCCAGCAGTGTCCCCGGGACAGGTCTCTCTGGGGCCAACGTCCTGACTTTC. Its protein is CASSVPGTGLSGANVLTF. V is TRBV6-5 and J is TRBJ2-6; the match to TRBD1 covers 8 bases. The ends lost 5 bases at V and 0 bases at J; junction bases unmatched: 9. Germline V lookup: CDR1 MNHEY, CDR2 SVGAGI. The CDR3 totals 18 residues.